These T cell receptor beta chains were read from a single sample in a study of T-cell reconstitution after alpha-beta-depleted transplantation in children. MiXCR, applied by TCRdb to the PCR reads, yields one record per CDR3 protein. The sample has 550,000 to 600,000 distinct CDR3 sequences, under 30% seen once. This specimen consisted of PBMCs, mostly from graft donor cells, obtained 360 days after TCRalphabeta/CD19-depleted stem cell transplant. All receptors come from a boy under three years old who had a stem cell transplant for acute myeloid leukemia, so the T cells may come from the graft donor. Each CDR3 is given with its conserved first and last residue. A D gene is named only where the DNA matches it firmly. Part of the rows lack a size; the others show once, few, many or a class for expanded clones.

TRBJ1-2 | TRBV20-1 | TRBD1 | 13 | . | CSASATGKYGYTF | TGCAGTGCTAGCGCGACAGGGAAGTATGGCTACACCTTC
TRBJ2-7 | TRBV28 | . | 14 | few | CASSPDPLSYEQYF | TGTGCCAGCAGTCCAGATCCCCTCTCCTACGAGCAGTACTTC
TRBJ2-1 | TRBV6-5 | . | 15 | few | CASSSLTRTDNEQFF | TGTGCCAGCAGTTCCCTGACTAGGACCGACAATGAGCAGTTCTTC
TRBJ1-1 | TRBV29-1 | . | 15 | . | CSVQDWGGSNTEAFF | TGCAGCGTTCAGGATTGGGGAGGTTCGAACACTGAAGCTTTCTTT
TRBJ2-7 | TRBV15 | . | 13 | few | CATSIGQWGEQYF | TGTGCCACCAGCATCGGACAGTGGGGGGAGCAGTACTTC
TRBJ2-1 | TRBV20-1 | . | 12 | many | CSAKPRVQAQFF | TGCAGTGCTAAGCCCAGGGTTCAGGCGCAGTTCTTC
TRBJ2-7 | TRBV6-1 | . | 14 | few | CASAFGRLLSEQYF | TGTGCCAGCGCCTTCGGGAGACTTCTTTCCGAGCAGTACTTC
TRBJ2-5 | TRBV21-1 | . | 15 | . | CASSKVRNSEETQYF | TGTGCCAGCAGCAAAGTCAGAAATTCGGAAGAGACCCAGTACTTC
TRBJ2-2 | TRBV9 | TRBD2 | 18 | many | CASSARPSGGPWTGELFF | TGTGCCAGCAGCGCCCGCCCTAGCGGGGGGCCATGGACCGGGGAGCTGTTTTTT
TRBJ2-1 | TRBV7-9 | TRBD1 | 14 | . | CASSNRGLYNEQFF | TGTGCCAGCAGTAACAGGGGCCTTTACAATGAGCAGTTCTTC
TRBJ2-1 | TRBV5-1 | TRBD1 | 14 | many | CASRPGTGGNEQFF | TGCGCCAGCAGACCCGGGACAGGGGGCAATGAGCAGTTCTTC
TRBJ2-3 | TRBV5-5 | . | 13 | many | CASSLATTDTQYF | TGTGCCAGCAGCTTGGCTACCACAGATACGCAGTATTTT
TRBJ2-3 | TRBV7-9 | . | 15 | many | CASSLGVGATDTQYF | TGTGCCAGCAGCTTAGGCGTCGGGGCCACAGATACGCAGTATTTT